Here is one T cell receptor beta chain with its context. Its antigen is unidentified. This sample was included in a study of shared clonotypes between healthy human individuals. Sorted-subset replicate PCRs used approximately 190 ng of genomic DNA. This amount corresponded to approximately 30,000 T cell genomes. In the study's own analysis: ImmunoSEQ only sent back junction sequences with no quality scores, so filtering was done differently. TCRdb's table, derived via immunoSEQ multiplex PCR, lists solely in-frame clones and lacks some. The DNA was the basis for D and trimming; V, J and clone size are from that table. Counted here are 950,000 to 1,100,000 clones, 70% to 80% occurring once; the ten biggest clones make up 0.61%. Findings and caveats of the study: It was the non-shared clonotypes that had lower generation probabilities than clonotypes shared by all four donors.

This clonotype was obtained from a man aged 18 to 30 in good health. Some clones in this sample may be carry-over from other donors' samples. The sequenced material came from memory CD4+ T cells from PBMCs. Subset specified: CD45RA-negative fraction.

CDR3 sequence reads: CASSNPSGMWETQYF. The CDR3 DNA reads TGTGCCAGCAGCAATCCTAGCGGGATGTGGGAGACCCAGTACTTC. The chain carries TRBV9 and TRBJ2-5, with 9 bases that match TRBD2. There are 15 residues in the CDR3. CDR1 and CDR2 (germline): SGDLS, YYNGEE. V was clipped by 4 bases and J by 5 bases; unmatched bases: 9.